This entry lists 6 T cell receptor beta chains sequenced from one sample in a study of Ad26.COV2.S vaccination and SARS-CoV-2 variants (dated by TCRdb to the early 2020s). The sample's treatment or condition label is to be understood as: 15 to 20 received Ad26.COV2.S at low or high dose, single or two shots; a few received placebo; per-sample allocation not given. For vaccine and placebo recipients, repertoires were sequenced using samples collected on day 63 after the first injection. Receptor libraries were prepared by the immunoSEQ multiplex PCR assay. In TCRdb, the immuneACCESS table is reduced to in-frame sequences with V and J assigned. These tables do not hold every clone; where another copy was compared, an unresolved V gene accounts for under half, and the others remain unexplained. Within this sample are about 480,000 clones, with approximately 90% of them counted one time only. The biggest ten clones account for around 13% of the sample.

This specimen was peripheral blood, taken in a trial of Ad26.COV2.S vaccine versus placebo. Receptors were obtained from a person aged 18-60 years who received the Ad26.COV2.S COVID-19 vaccine or a placebo.

This clone came up once. The chain employs TRBV11-1 and TRBJ1-1, with D possibly TRBD1 on 5 matching bases. Germline-derived CDR1 and CDR2 are SGHAT and FQDESV (reference sequence). Trimming took off 1 base at V and 0 bases at J, with 9 bases between the two ends. CDR3 length: 15 amino acids. The CDR3 DNA sequence: TGTGCCAGCAGCTTAGATCCGGGACTGAACACTGAAGCTTTCTTT. The encoded protein is CASSLDPGLNTEAFF.

The count of this clone is one. V is TRBV4-3 and J is TRBJ2-1; tentatively, D is TRBD2 (5 bases). The CDR3 contains 18 residues. CDR1 LGHNA and CDR2 YSLEER come from the germline V gene. V lost 1 base to trimming and J lost 2 bases, with 18 bases between them. The CDR3 sequence: CASSQGSLGVGTYNEQFF. As DNA, the CDR3 is TGCGCCAGCAGCCAAGGCTCTTTGGGAGTTGGCACCTACAATGAGCAGTTCTTC.

CDR3 coding DNA: TGTGCCAGCAGTTACGGTGGACAAAACTATGGCTACACCTTC. This sequence encodes CASSYGGQNYGYTF. This chain connects TRBV6-5 to TRBJ1-2; possibly TRBD1 for D (5 bases). The CDR3 is made up of 14 amino acids. With 2 bases removed from V and 2 bases from J, the gap between germline ends came to 9 bases. Germline CDR1 MNHEY, CDR2 SVGAGI.

This clone came up a few times. The chain joins TRBV5-1 to TRBJ1-1; no clear D. Trimming took 5 bases from V and 1 from J, leaving 12 bases between them. This CDR3 has 14 residues. Germline V gene sequence: CDR1 SGHRS, CDR2 YFSETQ. CDR3 coding DNA: TGCGCCAGCAGTCTAACACCTAGGAACACTGAAGCTTTCTTT. This sequence encodes CASSLTPRNTEAFF.

This clone was seen a handful of times. This specimen includes other DNA sequences encoding the same CDR3. This chain links TRBV2 with TRBJ1-5; D is ambiguous. Trimming shortened V by 7 bases and J by 2 bases, and 6 bases separated the two germline ends. Germline V gene data show CDR1 as SNHLY and CDR2 as FYNNEI. The CDR3 has 12 residues. The DNA for the CDR3 is TGTGCCAGCACGTTGGGCAATCAGCCCCAGCATTTT. Its translation is CASTLGNQPQHF. The variable domain in full, with the rest retrieved from reference TRBV2 and TRBJ1-5, is EPEVTQTPSHQVTQMGQEVILRCVPISNHLYFYWYRQILGQKVEFLVSFYNNEISEKSEIFDDQFSVERPDGSNFTLKIRSTKLEDSAMYFCASTLGNQPQHFGDGTRLSIL.

V gene TRBV29-1 combines with J gene TRBJ1-5, with 10 bases that match TRBD1. The CDR3 length is 13 residues. The V gene end was trimmed by 4 bases and the J gene end by 7 bases; junction bases not matched to a gene: 4. In germline, CDR1 is SQVTM, CDR2 ANQGSEA. CDR3 in amino acids: CSVGGQGGQPQHF. The CDR3 DNA reads TGCAGCGTTGGTGGACAGGGGGGACAGCCCCAGCATTTT.